This T cell receptor beta chain was sequenced for a study of CD8+ T cells in alopecia areata. Regarding the study as a whole: An increase in clonality over normal scalp was evident in lesional scalp, especially alopecia totalis/universalis.

Sampling of alopecia areata patients yielded lesional scalp punch biopsies as well as peripheral blood. Isolation of CD4+ and CD8+ T cells from PBMCs was achieved by sorting. RNA was extracted and reverse transcribed into cDNA as the sequencing template. Only in-frame clones appear in the TCRdb table, and some are missing; sequencing was by immunoSEQ multiplex PCR. The data show 100,000 to 150,000 clones, around three fifths seen once. Concerning this clone itself: Its antigen is currently unknown.

Germline CDR1 reads MGHDK; CDR2 reads SYGVNS. The CDR3 sequence is 15 residues long. Trimming removed 7 bases at V and 4 bases at J, with 16 bases between. The source material was CD4+ T cells sorted from blood, sampled at week 0. The chain carries TRBV25-1 and TRBJ2-2; D is perhaps TRBD1 (5 bases). The clonotype originates from a human donor with alopecia areata. CDR3 sequence reads: CASNTQGGATGELFF. In DNA, the CDR3 is TGTGCCAGCAATACTCAGGGTGGGGCCACCGGGGAGCTGTTTTTT.